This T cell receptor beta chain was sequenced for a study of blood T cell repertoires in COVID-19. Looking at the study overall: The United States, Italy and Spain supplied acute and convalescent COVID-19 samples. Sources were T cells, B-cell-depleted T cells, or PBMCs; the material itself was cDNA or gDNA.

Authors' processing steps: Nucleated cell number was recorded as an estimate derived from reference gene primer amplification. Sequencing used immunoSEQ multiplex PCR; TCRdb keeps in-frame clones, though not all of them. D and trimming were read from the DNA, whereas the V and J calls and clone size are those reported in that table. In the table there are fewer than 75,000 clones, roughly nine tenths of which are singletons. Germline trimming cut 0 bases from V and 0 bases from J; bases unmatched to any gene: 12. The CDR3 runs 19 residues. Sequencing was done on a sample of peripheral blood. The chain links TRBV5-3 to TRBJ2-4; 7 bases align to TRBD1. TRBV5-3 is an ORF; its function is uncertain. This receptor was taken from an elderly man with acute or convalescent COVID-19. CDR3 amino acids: CARSLGQGSRDLAKNIQYF. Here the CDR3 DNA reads TGTGCCAGAAGCTTGGGACAGGGCTCGAGGGATTTAGCCAAAAACATTCAGTACTTC.